These 27 T cell receptor beta chains were all obtained from the same sample, sequenced in a study of cytomegalovirus exposure and HLA in healthy donors. Primers included in the PCR were 60 Vbeta and 13 Jbeta primers. Clones were read by immunoSEQ multiplex PCR, and TCRdb kept only the in-frame ones, dropping some. The table includes about 170,000 clones, under 80% detected once. Sequenced input: PBMCs. The receptors derive from a female donor in good health and CMV-seronegative.

The chain couples TRBV10-3 to TRBJ2-3, with 7 nucleotides matching TRBD2. The V segment lost 0 bases and the J segment 2 bases; nucleotides outside the gene matches: 5. The CDR3 has 16 residues. Germline V gene data show CDR1 as ENHRY and CDR2 as SYGVKD. CDR3 DNA: TGTGCCATCAGTGAGTCACGCGCGGGAGCCACAGATACGCAGTATTTT. It yields the protein CAISESRAGATDTQYF.

V usage is TRBV4-3 and J usage is TRBJ1-6; D unclear. V was pared by 6 bases and J by 3 bases, with 15 bases between. Germline V CDR1 and CDR2: LGHNA, YSLEER. The length of the CDR3 is 16 residues. The CDR3 protein is CASRQHGEGYNSPLHF. CDR3 DNA sequence: TGCGCCAGCAGGCAGCACGGGGAAGGCTATAATTCACCCCTCCACTTT.

This chain joins TRBV29-1 and TRBJ1-2; 8 bases align to TRBD1. V dropped 6 bases and J dropped 4; count of bases not matched to a gene: 16. The V gene's germline CDR1 is SQVTM and CDR2 ANQGSEA. This CDR3 comprises 16 residues. The CDR3 DNA follows: TGCAGCGTCGGCCGGGACAGGTCCTCCTCAAGCTATGGCTACACCTTC. Translation: CSVGRDRSSSSYGYTF.

The V call is TRBV7-2, the J call TRBJ2-7, with 9 bases aligning to TRBD1. The CDR3 contains 14 residues. Germline CDR1 reads SGHTA; CDR2 reads FQGNSA. The J segment lost 6 bases and the V segment lost 6 bases, leaving 9 bases of the junction unmatched. CDR3 sequence: CASSPGTGRSEQYF. The CDR3 nucleotides are TGTGCCAGCAGTCCCGGGACAGGGCGGAGCGAGCAGTACTTC.

This chain uses TRBV7-9 with TRBJ1-3; D might be TRBD1 (6 bases). Between the trimmed V and J ends, which lost 6 bases and 3 bases, there was a span of 12 bases. The CDR3 is 14 residues long. Germline assignment: CDR1 SEHNR and CDR2 FQNEAQ (reference sequence). The CDR3 region has the DNA TGTGCCAGCAGTTACAGGGTGGATGGAAACACCATATATTTT. Translated: CASSYRVDGNTIYF.

This clone was counted once. This chain connects TRBV19 to TRBJ1-1; perhaps TRBD1 as D (6 bases). The length of the CDR3 is 16 residues. Germline CDR1 LNHDA, CDR2 SQIVND (reference sequence). Trimming cost V 4 bases and J 4 bases, with 19 bases left between them. CDR3 bases: TGTGCCAGTAGTACCCGCCGGACAGCGCCGGCCACTGAAGCTTTCTTT. This gives the protein CASSTRRTAPATEAFF.

V is TRBV9 and J is TRBJ1-1; the match to TRBD1 covers 8 bases. Losses at the gene ends were 0 bases for V and 6 bases for J; bases not matched to a gene: 4. The germline V gene encodes CDR1 SGDLS and CDR2 YYNGEE. CDR3 length: 14 amino acids. The CDR3 nucleotides are TGTGCCAGCAGCGTAGATGGCAGGGGGCCTGAAGCTTTCTTT. This translates into CASSVDGRGPEAFF.

The CDR3 sequence is CASSQEQGWETQYF. In DNA, the CDR3 is TGTGCCAGCAGCCAAGAGCAGGGGTGGGAGACCCAGTACTTC. The chain uses TRBV14 and TRBJ2-5, with a weak D call TRBD1 (6 bases). The CDR3 length is 14 residues. V dropped 0 bases and J dropped 5 bases, with 10 bases sitting between them. Germline assignment: CDR1 SGHDN and CDR2 FVKESK.

This clone was counted only a few times. This chain connects TRBV29-1 to TRBJ2-1; tentatively, D is TRBD1 (5 bases). The germline CDR1 and CDR2 sequences are SQVTM and ANQGSEA. This CDR3 is 11 amino acids long. Trimming took 2 bases from V and 11 from J, leaving 10 bases between them. CDR3 coding DNA: TGCAGCGTTGAACGACAGTCCCAGCAGTTCTTC. It encodes CSVERQSQQFF.

This chain joins TRBV18 and TRBJ1-1, with D perhaps TRBD1 (5 bases). CDR1 is KGHSH and CDR2 is LQKENI in the germline V gene. Trimming left V 3 bases short and J 2 bases short, with 10 bases between. The CDR3 sequence is 14 residues long. The CDR3 DNA follows: TGTGCCAGCTCACCTACAGGATTTAACACTGAAGCTTTCTTT. Protein: CASSPTGFNTEAFF.

V usage is TRBV30 and J usage is TRBJ2-3; a weak D match, TRBD2 (6 bases). Germline-derived CDR1 and CDR2 are GTSNPN and SVGIG (reference sequence). V dropped 3 bases and J dropped 3 bases, with 16 bases sitting between them. CDR3 length: 15 residues. CDR3 DNA: TGTGCCTGGAGGCAGCTCGGGGGAAAGACAGATACGCAGTATTTT. Translating it yields CAWRQLGGKTDTQYF.

V gene TRBV10-3 combines with J gene TRBJ2-7; TRBD2 might be the D (6 bases). CDR1 and CDR2 (germline): ENHRY, SYGVKD. The length of the CDR3 is 11 residues. The V end was cut by 6 bases, the J end by 5 bases, with 8 bases between. In nucleotides, the CDR3 is TGTGCCATCAGAACGGGAGACGAGCAGTACTTC. Translation: CAIRTGDEQYF.

This sequence joins TRBV15 and TRBJ2-2; no reliable D call. CDR1 is LNHNV, CDR2 YYDKDF, per germline (reference sequence). Trimming pared 0 bases from V and 4 bases from J, leaving 9 bases between. This CDR3 contains 15 residues. The CDR3 loop reads CATSRDRPGTGELFF. The CDR3 bases are TGTGCCACCAGCAGAGATAGGCCGGGCACCGGGGAGCTGTTTTTT.

This chain joins TRBV4-1 and TRBJ2-7, with 11 nucleotides matching TRBD1. CDR3 length: 15 amino acids. J lost 5 bases, V lost 1 base, and 4 bases had no gene match. Germline CDR1 is MGHRA and CDR2 is YSYEKL. The CDR3 DNA reads TGCGCCAGCAGCCAAGGGACAGGGGGCATAAACGAGCAGTACTTC. Its protein is CASSQGTGGINEQYF.

The chain carries TRBV5-6 and TRBJ1-1; TRBD1 agrees at 9 bases. Germline-derived CDR1 and CDR2 are SGHDT and YYEEEE. V lost 0 bases and J lost 4; bases outside the gene matches: 1. This CDR3 is 14 amino acids long. The CDR3 here is CASSLDRGLTEAFF. The CDR3 bases are TGTGCCAGCAGCTTGGACAGGGGGCTCACTGAAGCTTTCTTT.

This clone turned up a few times. The chain combines TRBV5-6 with TRBJ2-3, with D uncertain. The V gene lost 6 bases and the J gene lost 0 bases, with 14 bases spanning the gap. This CDR3 comprises 15 residues. Germline V CDR1 and CDR2: SGHDT, YYEEEE. The CDR3 region has the DNA TGTGCCAGCAACCCCGAGGCGGAAAGCACAGATACGCAGTATTTT. This encodes CASNPEAESTDTQYF.

The rearrangement links TRBV15 to TRBJ1-1; weak D call: TRBD1 (5 bases). Germline values: CDR1 LNHNV, CDR2 YYDKDF (reference sequence). V was cut by 3 bases and J by 2 bases, with 19 bases left in between. This CDR3 spans 17 amino acids. Here the CDR3 DNA reads TGTGCCACCAGCAGCCCCCTTAAGGCCGACAGTAACACTGAAGCTTTCTTT. It is translated as CATSSPLKADSNTEAFF.

The CDR3 sequence: CSVEPDRTNTGELFF. CDR3 DNA sequence: TGCAGCGTTGAACCCGACAGAACGAACACCGGGGAGCTGTTTTTT. The chain employs TRBV29-1 and TRBJ2-2, with D possibly TRBD1 on 5 matching bases. There are 15 residues in the CDR3. Trimming pared 2 bases from V and 0 bases from J, leaving 10 bases between. The germline gives CDR1 SQVTM, CDR2 ANQGSEA.

There are a few counts of this clone. Additional DNA sequences in this sample encode the identical CDR3. V and J are TRBV9 and TRBJ1-2; 9 nucleotides line up with TRBD1. CDR1 and CDR2 from the germline V gene are SGDLS and YYNGEE. The junction had 0 bases not matched to a gene; V was cut back by 2 bases and J by 4 bases. The CDR3 spans 13 residues. Here the CDR3 DNA reads TGTGCCAGCAGCGTGGGACAGGGCTATGGCTACACCTTC. Translated: CASSVGQGYGYTF.

This chain connects TRBV14 to TRBJ2-7, with 7 bases matching TRBD2. After removal of 2 bases from V and 3 bases from J, the junction contained 4 bases not matched to a gene. Germline CDR1 reads SGHDN; CDR2 reads FVKESK. The CDR3 loop spans 14 amino acids. CDR3 sequence: CASSQKTGGYEQYF. The DNA of the CDR3 is TGTGCCAGCAGCCAAAAAACGGGAGGCTACGAGCAGTACTTC.

The rearrangement links TRBV15 to TRBJ1-2, with D possibly being TRBD1 (5 bases). V dropped 0 bases and J dropped 5 bases, with 13 bases sitting between them. Germline CDR1 is LNHNV and CDR2 is YYDKDF (reference sequence). CDR3 length equals 15 residues. DNA of the CDR3: TGTGCCACCAGCAGAGACGGTGACAGTGATTATGGCTACACCTTC. It yields the protein CATSRDGDSDYGYTF.

This clone occurred a few times. The chain has TRBV7-2 and TRBJ2-3; 11 positions match TRBD2. There are 16 residues in the CDR3. Germline V gene data show CDR1 as SGHTA and CDR2 as FQGNSA. V lost 4 bases to trimming and J lost 4 bases; unmatched junction nucleotides: 7. The chain's CDR3 is CASSSKPGLAADTQYF. The CDR3 DNA sequence: TGTGCCAGCAGCTCCAAACCGGGACTAGCGGCAGATACGCAGTATTTT.

CDR3 in DNA: TGTGCCAGCAGTTCGCAGGGGGTTGGCTACACCTTC. Translating gives CASSSQGVGYTF. The chain employs TRBV28 and TRBJ1-2; 7 bases are a match to TRBD1. CDR1 is MDHEN, CDR2 SYDVKM, per germline. CDR3 length: 12 amino acids. The V and J ends lost 4 bases and 7 bases, in that order; junction bases with no gene match: 3.

This clone was recorded only once. The rearrangement links TRBV7-2 to TRBJ1-2, with a weak D call TRBD1 (5 bases). In germline, CDR1 is SGHTA, CDR2 FQGNSA. Deletions cut 8 bases from V and 6 bases from J, with 19 bases between. This CDR3 has 14 amino acids. CDR3 DNA sequence: TGTGCCAGCGGAGGGAGCAGGGAGATCCATGGCTACACCTTC. Its translation: CASGGSREIHGYTF.

The CDR3: CASSDRGLMNTEAFF. CDR3 sequence (DNA): TGTGCCAGCAGCGACAGGGGGCTTATGAACACTGAAGCTTTCTTT. V is TRBV6-1 and J is TRBJ1-1; 10 bases agree with TRBD1. CDR1 is MNHNS and CDR2 is SASEGT in the germline V gene. The CDR3 loop spans 15 amino acids. J lost 0 bases, V lost 6 bases, and 4 bases had no gene match.

This chain connects TRBV7-6 to TRBJ2-1; 7 nucleotides align to TRBD2. There are 14 residues in the CDR3. V was clipped by 5 bases and J by 2 bases; unmatched bases: 3. CDR1 is SGHVS and CDR2 is FNYEAQ in the germline V gene. CDR3 DNA: TGTGCCAGCAGCCATGGACTAGCCTACAATGAGCAGTTCTTC. Its protein product is CASSHGLAYNEQFF.

The chain combines TRBV2 with TRBJ2-5, with 10 bases aligning to TRBD2. The CDR3 consists of 17 residues. Germline CDR1 is SNHLY and CDR2 is FYNNEI. Trimming took 8 bases from V and 5 from J; bases not matched to a gene: 17. CDR3 region: CASLELAGVRGRETQYF. The CDR3 DNA sequence: TGTGCCAGCCTTGAGCTAGCGGGAGTTCGTGGGAGGGAGACCCAGTACTTC.